The 18 T cell receptor beta chains listed next were all sequenced from one sample in a study of cytotoxic CD8 clonotypes in ibrutinib-treated CLL (TCRdb year 2021). Library preparation was by the immunoSEQ multiplex PCR assay. TCRdb stores this immuneACCESS table with in-frame sequences only. Part of the clones is absent; in the studies checked, under half of the shortfall reflects unresolved V genes, and no reason is known for the rest. The table for this sample lists under 150,000 clones; under 95% of them were counted only once. In total, the top ten clones hold 11% of the sample. Taken with the paper, the label for time point translates to: 12 months on ibrutinib. This material consisted of PBMCs, taken after 12 months of ibrutinib treatment. The receptor set was obtained from a human donor with chronic lymphocytic leukemia.

This clone came up once. The V call is TRBV27, the J call TRBJ2-1, with a possible D match to TRBD1 (6 bases). The germline V gene has CDR1 MNHEY and CDR2 SMNVEV (reference sequence). Trimming took 9 bases from V and 6 from J, leaving 9 bases between them. This CDR3 has 11 residues. The CDR3 loop is CASAGANEQFF. In nucleotides, the CDR3 is TGTGCCAGTGCAGGGGCCAATGAGCAGTTCTTC.

This sequence joins TRBV10-1 and TRBJ2-5; 9 nucleotides line up with TRBD2. V shed 2 bases and J 2 bases; nucleotides not matched to a gene: 3. This CDR3 contains 15 residues. Germline V gene data show CDR1 as WNHNN and CDR2 as SYGVQD (reference sequence). The CDR3 DNA follows: TGCGCCAGCAGTGAGGCCACTAGCGGGCAAGAGACCCAGTACTTC. The encoded protein is CASSEATSGQETQYF.

The chain employs TRBV4-2 and TRBJ2-1; TRBD2 is a possible D gene (6 bases). Trimming removed 7 bases at V and 8 bases at J, with 15 bases between. CDR1 is LGHNA and CDR2 is YNFKEQ in the germline V gene. This CDR3 has 13 residues. The DNA of the CDR3 is TGTGCCAGCATCGGAGTTAGCGGCGATGAGCAGTTCTTC. Translation: CASIGVSGDEQFF.

The CDR3 region is CASSPGGSVYIQYF. The CDR3 coding sequence is TGTGCCAGCTCACCAGGGGGTAGCGTGTACATTCAGTACTTC. V and J are TRBV18 and TRBJ2-4; D could derive from TRBD1 or TRBD2 (5 bases each). Germline CDR1 reads KGHSH; CDR2 reads LQKENI. CDR3 size: 14 residues. V was cut by 2 bases and J by 8 bases, with 13 bases left in between. Full variable domain (missing parts from reference TRBV18 and TRBJ2-4): NAGVMQNPRHLVRRRGQEARLRCSPMKGHSHVYWYRQLPEEGLKFMVYLQKENIIDESGMPKERFSAEFPKEGPSILRIQQVVRGDSAAYFCASSPGGSVYIQYFGAGTRLSVL.

This chain uses TRBV7-3 with TRBJ1-1, with D tentatively TRBD1 (6 bases). Trimming took off 5 bases at V and 0 bases at J, with 16 bases between the two ends. The CDR3 is made up of 16 amino acids. The germline CDR1 and CDR2 sequences are SGHTA and FQGTGA. The CDR3, as DNA: TGTGCCAGCAGCCCCGGGGCAACAGGGCTGAACACTGAAGCTTTCTTT. Translated: CASSPGATGLNTEAFF. Drawing the rest from reference TRBV7-3 and TRBJ1-1, the complete variable domain is GAGVSQTPSNKVTEKGKYVELRCDPISGHTALYWYRQSLGQGPEFLIYFQGTGAADDSGLPNDRFFAVRPEGSVSTLKIQRTERGDSAVYLCASSPGATGLNTEAFFGQGTRLTVV.

A single count supports this clone. The chain recombines TRBV5-1 with TRBJ1-1; D ambiguous. V lost 0 bases, J lost 4 bases, and 7 bases lay in between. In germline, CDR1 is SGHRS, CDR2 YFSETQ. This CDR3 region has 13 residues. Written as DNA, the CDR3 is TGCGCCAGCAGCTTGGGCAGCGGCACTGAAGCTTTCTTT. This encodes CASSLGSGTEAFF. Together with reference TRBV5-1 and TRBJ1-1, the CDR3 gives the full variable domain: KAGVTQTPRYLIKTRGQQVTLSCSPISGHRSVSWYQQTPGQGLQFLFEYFSETQRNKGNFPGRFSGRQFSNSRSEMNVSTLELGDSALYLCASSLGSGTEAFFGQGTRLTVV.

This chain links TRBV2 with TRBJ2-5, with TRBD2 matching 7 bases. The CDR3 covers 13 residues. Trimming cost V 5 bases and J 3 bases; bases outside gene matches: 3. In germline, CDR1 is SNHLY, CDR2 FYNNEI. The CDR3 DNA follows: TGTGCCAGCAGTCCAAGCGGGAAAGAGACCCAGTACTTC. It specifies CASSPSGKETQYF.

This chain joins TRBV19 and TRBJ2-5; 7 bases line up with TRBD1. The germline V gene encodes CDR1 LNHDA and CDR2 SQIVND (reference sequence). Trimming cost V 10 bases and J 3 bases; bases outside gene matches: 8. The CDR3 runs 13 residues. The chain's CDR3 is CATEDRTKETQYF. The DNA of the CDR3 is TGTGCCACCGAGGACAGGACGAAAGAGACCCAGTACTTC.

The J gene is TRBJ2-2, the V gene TRBV28, with D hard to call. CDR1 MDHEN and CDR2 SYDVKM come from the germline V gene. The CDR3 spans 14 residues. With 7 bases removed from V and 0 bases from J, the gap between germline ends came to 9 bases. The CDR3 coding sequence is TGTGCCAGCAATGGACCGACGAACACCGGGGAGCTGTTTTTT. Protein: CASNGPTNTGELFF.

By proportion, this clone is medium-sized. For the CDR3, the DNA is TGCGCCAGCAGCCCACAGGGGGCTTTCATGGAGCCCCAGCATTTT. The encoded protein is CASSPQGAFMEPQHF. The J gene is TRBJ1-5, the V gene TRBV5-1; TRBD1 matches at 9 bases. With V trimmed by 4 bases and J by 8 bases, 10 bases remained unmatched. Germline loops: CDR1 SGHRS, CDR2 YFSETQ. This CDR3 region has 15 residues.

The V gene is TRBV19, the J gene TRBJ1-1, with a weak D call TRBD1 (6 bases). Germline lookup yields CDR1 LNHDA and CDR2 SQIVND (reference sequence). With 4 bases removed from V and 1 base from J, the gap between germline ends came to 13 bases. The CDR3 has 15 residues. The CDR3 nucleotides read TGTGCCAGTAGTACGGACAGAAGGACGAACACTGAAGCTTTCTTT. Translated, it gives CASSTDRRTNTEAFF.

The genes are TRBV29-1 and TRBJ1-1, with D hard to call. The V and J ends lost 0 bases and 6 bases respectively, with 8 bases between them. Germline V gene data show CDR1 as SQVTM and CDR2 as ANQGSEA. The CDR3 runs 12 residues. The CDR3 sequence is CSVEDREPEAFF. CDR3 nucleotides: TGCAGCGTTGAAGATCGAGAGCCTGAAGCTTTCTTT.

The rearrangement joins TRBV30 to TRBJ1-6; 7 positions match TRBD1. This CDR3 comprises 15 residues. The germline V gene encodes CDR1 GTSNPN and CDR2 SVGIG (reference sequence). Trimming at V came to 4 bases and at J to 8 bases, leaving 11 bases not matched to a gene. DNA for the CDR3: TGTGCCTGGACTAATAGGGGACAGCAGTATTCACCCCTCCACTTT. This sequence encodes CAWTNRGQQYSPLHF.

The chain combines TRBV9 with TRBJ2-1; 12 bases map to TRBD2. Germline V gene sequence: CDR1 SGDLS, CDR2 YYNGEE. The length of the CDR3 is 17 residues. Trimming removed 4 bases from V and 7 bases from J; junction bases left unmatched: 12. The CDR3 sequence is CASSFRTSGITLNEQFF. The CDR3 coding sequence is TGTGCCAGCAGCTTCAGGACTAGCGGGATTACGTTGAATGAGCAGTTCTTC.

The rearrangement uses TRBV29-1 and TRBJ2-5; TRBD1 matches at 7 bases. Germline trimming cut 6 bases from V and 5 bases from J; bases unmatched to any gene: 9. The germline CDR1 and CDR2 sequences are SQVTM and ANQGSEA. The CDR3 runs 13 residues. The CDR3 DNA is TGCAGCGTCGAGGGGACAGTTGGCGAGACCCAGTACTTC. Translating gives CSVEGTVGETQYF.

As to this clone: Other DNA sequences in the same sample also yield this CDR3. V usage is TRBV9 and J usage is TRBJ2-5, with TRBD2 matching 12 bases. Germline V gene lookup returns CDR1 SGDLS and CDR2 YYNGEE. After removal of 4 bases from V and 4 bases from J, the junction contained 2 bases not matched to a gene. This CDR3 region has 14 residues. The CDR3 loop is CASSPLAGGETQYF. Here the CDR3 DNA reads TGTGCCAGCAGCCCACTAGCGGGGGGAGAGACCCAGTACTTC.

With respect to this clone: Other DNA variants within this sample encode the same CDR3. CDR3 region: CASSSGTGDYEQYF. In DNA form, the CDR3 reads TGTGCCAGCAGTTCCGGGACAGGGGATTACGAGCAGTACTTC. The chain joins TRBV28 to TRBJ2-7, with 10 bases aligning to TRBD1. This CDR3 region has 14 residues. J was trimmed by 4 bases and V by 4 bases; bases with no gene match: 4. CDR1 is MDHEN and CDR2 is SYDVKM in the germline V gene.

The chain couples TRBV9 to TRBJ2-1; either TRBD1 or TRBD2 may supply D (5 bases each). The CDR3 totals 16 residues. V dropped 0 bases and J dropped 3 bases, with 13 bases sitting between them. CDR1 SGDLS and CDR2 YYNGEE come from the germline V gene. The CDR3 DNA sequence: TGTGCCAGCAGCGTAGAGCCCACTAGGGGCTACAATGAGCAGTTCTTC. Translating it yields CASSVEPTRGYNEQFF.